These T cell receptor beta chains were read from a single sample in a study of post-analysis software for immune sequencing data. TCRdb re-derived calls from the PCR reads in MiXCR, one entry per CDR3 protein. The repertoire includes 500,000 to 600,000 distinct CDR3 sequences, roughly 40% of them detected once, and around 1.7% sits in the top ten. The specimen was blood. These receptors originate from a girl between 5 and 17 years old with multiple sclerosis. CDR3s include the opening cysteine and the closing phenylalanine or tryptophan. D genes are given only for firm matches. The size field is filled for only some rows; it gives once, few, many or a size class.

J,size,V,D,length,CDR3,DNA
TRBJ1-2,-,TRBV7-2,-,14,CASSSRSIRGGYTF,TGTGCCAGCAGCTCGCGTTCGATCCGTGGGGGCTACACCTTC
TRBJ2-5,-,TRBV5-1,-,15,CASSLEGRGGETQYF,TGCGCCAGCAGCTTGGAAGGAAGGGGAGGAGAGACCCAGTACTTC
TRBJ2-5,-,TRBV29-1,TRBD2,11,CSVDVAGVRYF,TGCAGCGTTGACGTAGCGGGAGTGAGGTACTTC
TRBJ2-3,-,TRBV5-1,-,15,CASSVSGPDTDTQYF,TGCGCCAGCAGCGTTAGTGGGCCGGACACAGATACGCAGTATTTT
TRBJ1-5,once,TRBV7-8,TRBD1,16,CASTEGAGTANQPQHF,TGTGCCAGCACGGAAGGAGCCGGGACAGCTAATCAGCCCCAGCATTTT
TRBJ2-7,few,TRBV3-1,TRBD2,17,CASSSLTRLADTYEQYF,TGTGCCAGCAGCTCCCTCACCCGACTAGCGGACACCTACGAGCAGTACTTC
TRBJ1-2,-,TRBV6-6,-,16,CASSYSGGGWNYGYTF,TGTGCCAGCAGTTACTCGGGCGGGGGCTGGAACTATGGCTACACCTTC
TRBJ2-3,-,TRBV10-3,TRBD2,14,CAIRSGGSTDTQYF,TGTGCCATCCGGAGCGGGGGAAGCACAGATACGCAGTATTTT
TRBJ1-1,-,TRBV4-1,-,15,CASSPQLTWNTEAFF,TGCGCCAGCAGCCCTCAGCTGACTTGGAACACTGAAGCTTTCTTT
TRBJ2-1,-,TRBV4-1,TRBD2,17,CASSQVAGGASYNEQFF,TGCGCCAGCAGCCAGGTAGCGGGGGGGGCCTCCTACAATGAGCAGTTCTTC
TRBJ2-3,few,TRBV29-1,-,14,CSAPHDASTDTQYF,TGCAGCGCCCCTCACGACGCTAGCACAGATACGCAGTATTTT
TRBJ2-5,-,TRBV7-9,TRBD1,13,CASNRGRVETQYF,TGTGCCAGTAACAGGGGGCGCGTTGAGACCCAGTACTTC
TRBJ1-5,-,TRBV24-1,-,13,CATSDFGNQPQHF,TGTGCCACCAGTGATTTTGGGAATCAGCCCCAGCATTTT
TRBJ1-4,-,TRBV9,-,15,CASSVSDRFNEKLFF,TGTGCCAGCAGCGTAAGTGACAGGTTTAATGAAAAACTGTTTTTT
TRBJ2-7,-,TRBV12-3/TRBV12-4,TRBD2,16,CASSLTTSGSSYEQYF,TGTGCCAGCAGTTTAACGACTAGCGGAAGCTCCTACGAGCAGTACTTC
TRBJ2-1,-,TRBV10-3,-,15,CAISDGRASYNEQFF,TGTGCCATCAGTGACGGGCGGGCCTCCTACAATGAGCAGTTCTTC
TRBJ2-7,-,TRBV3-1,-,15,CASSRGPGVAYEQYF,TGTGCCAGCAGCAGGGGTCCAGGGGTTGCCTACGAGCAGTACTTC
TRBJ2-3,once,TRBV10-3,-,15,CAITTGVKSTDAQYF,TGTGCCATCACCACGGGCGTAAAGAGCACAGATGCGCAGTATTTT
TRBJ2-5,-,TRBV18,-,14,CASSPRFNREEQYF,TGTGCCAGCTCACCACGATTCAACAGGGAAGAGCAGTACTTC
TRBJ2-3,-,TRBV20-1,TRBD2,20,CSARPPGPIAGGGLADTQYF,TGCAGTGCTAGGCCTCCAGGGCCTATAGCGGGAGGCGGTCTCGCAGATACGCAGTATTTT
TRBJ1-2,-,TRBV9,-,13,CASSERRGGGYTF,TGTGCCAGCAGCGAGCGGCGGGGTGGTGGCTACACCTTC
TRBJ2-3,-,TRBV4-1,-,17,CASSQDPPGRSTDTQYF,TGCGCCAGCAGCCAAGATCCCCCCGGAAGGAGCACAGATACGCAGTATTTT
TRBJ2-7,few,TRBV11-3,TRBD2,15,CASSLETSGPHEQYF,TGTGCCAGCAGCTTAGAGACTAGCGGGCCCCACGAGCAGTACTTC
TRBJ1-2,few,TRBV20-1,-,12,CSAAQGHYGYTF,TGCAGTGCTGCTCAGGGCCACTATGGCTACACCTTC
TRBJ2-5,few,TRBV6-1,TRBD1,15,CASRQRDRGYETQYF,TGTGCCAGCAGACAAAGGGACAGGGGTTATGAGACCCAGTACTTC
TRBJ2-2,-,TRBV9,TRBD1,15,CASSPRDRGNGELFF,TGTGCCAGCAGCCCCCGGGACAGGGGTAACGGGGAGCTGTTTTTT
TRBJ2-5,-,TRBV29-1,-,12,CSVGPDMETQYF,TGCAGCGTTGGACCCGACATGGAGACCCAGTACTTC
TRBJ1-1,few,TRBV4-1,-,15,CASSFPGVPNTEAFF,TGCGCCAGCAGCTTCCCAGGGGTCCCGAACACTGAAGCTTTCTTT
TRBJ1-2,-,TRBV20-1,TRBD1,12,CSALRGPYGYTF,TGCAGTGCTTTAAGGGGGCCCTATGGCTACACCTTC
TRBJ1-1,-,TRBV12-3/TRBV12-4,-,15,CASSPTTGMNTEAFF,TGTGCCAGCAGTCCGACTACAGGTATGAACACTGAAGCTTTCTTT
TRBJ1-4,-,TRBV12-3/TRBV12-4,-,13,CASSPGGSEKRFF,TGTGCCAGCAGTCCCGGGGGGAGTGAAAAACGGTTTTTT
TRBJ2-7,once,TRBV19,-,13,CASTTGSSYEQYF,TGTGCCAGTACCACAGGAAGCTCCTACGAGCAGTACTTC
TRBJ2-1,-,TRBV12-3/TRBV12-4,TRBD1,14,CASSPGQGRGGQFF,TGTGCCAGCAGCCCGGGACAGGGGAGGGGTGGGCAGTTCTTC
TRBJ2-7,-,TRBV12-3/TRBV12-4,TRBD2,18,CASISRGSSGTRRNEQYF,TGTGCCAGCATCAGTCGTGGGTCTAGCGGGACACGGAGAAACGAGCAGTACTTC
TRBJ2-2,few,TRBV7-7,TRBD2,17,CASSPGTSGKDAGELFF,TGTGCTAGCAGCCCGGGGACTAGCGGGAAAGACGCCGGGGAGCTGTTTTTT
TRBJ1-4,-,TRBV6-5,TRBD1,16,CASSSQGAATNEKLFF,TGTGCCAGCAGTTCACAGGGGGCTGCAACTAATGAAAAACTGTTTTTT
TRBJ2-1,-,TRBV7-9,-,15,CASSPLVSSCNEQFF,TGTGCCAGCAGCCCACTAGTAAGCTCCTGCAATGAGCAGTTCTTC
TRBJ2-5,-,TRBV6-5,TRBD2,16,CASSYSPGRAGETQYF,TGTGCCAGCAGTTACTCCCCAGGGAGGGCGGGGGAGACCCAGTACTTC
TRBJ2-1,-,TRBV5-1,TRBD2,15,CASRKLAGELHEQFF,TGCGCCAGCAGGAAACTAGCGGGAGAACTCCATGAGCAGTTCTTC
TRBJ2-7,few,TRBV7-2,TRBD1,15,CASSLTTGGSYEQYF,TGTGCCAGCAGCTTAACGACAGGGGGTTCCTACGAGCAGTACTTC
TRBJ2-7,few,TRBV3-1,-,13,CASSRLSSYEQYF,TGTGCCAGCAGCCGCCTAAGCTCCTACGAGCAGTACTTC
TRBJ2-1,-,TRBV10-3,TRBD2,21,CAISLRPGLAGEYGSYNEQFF,TGTGCCATCAGTCTGAGACCGGGACTAGCGGGAGAATATGGTTCCTACAATGAGCAGTTCTTC
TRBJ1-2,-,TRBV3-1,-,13,CASSLGTLGGYTF,TGTGCCAGCAGCCTAGGGACGCTGGGTGGCTACACCTTC
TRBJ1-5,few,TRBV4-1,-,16,CASSQVFRQGGQPQHF,TGCGCCAGCAGCCAAGTCTTCCGCCAGGGAGGTCAGCCCCAGCATTTT
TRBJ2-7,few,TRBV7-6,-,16,CASSLAFNGAFYEQYF,TGTGCCAGCAGCTTAGCGTTTAACGGAGCTTTCTACGAGCAGTACTTC
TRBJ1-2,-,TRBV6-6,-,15,CASSHQWAGDYGYTF,TGTGCCAGCAGTCATCAGTGGGCAGGGGACTATGGCTACACCTTC
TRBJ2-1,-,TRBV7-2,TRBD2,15,CASSLGLAGLDEQFF,TGTGCCAGCAGCTTGGGACTAGCGGGGTTGGATGAGCAGTTCTTC
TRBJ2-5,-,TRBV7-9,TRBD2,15,CAGRVGLAERETQYF,TGTGCCGGGCGCGTGGGACTAGCGGAAAGAGAGACCCAGTACTTC
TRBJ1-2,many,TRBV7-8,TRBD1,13,CASSVEGAEGYTF,TGTGCCAGCAGCGTGGAGGGGGCAGAGGGCTACACCTTC
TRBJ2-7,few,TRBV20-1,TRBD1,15,CSAANSDRGGYEQYF,TGCAGTGCTGCGAATTCGGACAGGGGAGGCTACGAGCAGTACTTC
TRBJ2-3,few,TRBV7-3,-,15,CASSLNLGSTDTQYF,TGTGCCAGCAGCTTAAATTTGGGGAGCACAGATACGCAGTATTTT
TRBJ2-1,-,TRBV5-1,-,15,CASSEGGSSYKEQFF,TGCGCCAGCAGCGAGGGGGGGAGCTCCTACAAAGAGCAGTTCTTC
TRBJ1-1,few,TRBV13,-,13,CASSLDAARGAFF,TGTGCCAGCAGCTTAGACGCAGCCAGGGGAGCTTTCTTT
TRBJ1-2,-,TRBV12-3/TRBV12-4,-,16,CASSLRGRTSGLGYTF,TGTGCCAGCAGTCTTAGGGGTCGGACCTCGGGGCTCGGCTACACCTTC
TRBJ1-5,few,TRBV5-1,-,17,CASSLLPGDSMGQPQHF,TGCGCCAGCAGCTTGCTCCCGGGAGACTCAATGGGTCAGCCCCAGCATTTT